The 18 T cell receptor beta chains reported below all come from one sample, sequenced in a study of metastatic and nonmetastatic thyroid tumors. TCRdb re-clonotyped the PCR reads via MiXCR. This sample has about 59,000 clones, with around 16% found just once. Every patient was untreated before thyroid surgery. Sequencing input: blood. These receptors all stem from a male donor with papillary thyroid cancer or a benign thyroid nodule (not recorded which). Some clones in this sample may be carry-over from other donors' samples.

This clone was detected ten times or more. This rearrangement joins TRBV10-3 to TRBJ2-2, with 12 bases fitting TRBD1. Germline values: CDR1 ENHRY, CDR2 SYGVKD. This CDR3 has 18 residues. V shed 3 bases, J shed 7 bases, and the junction held 12 bases outside the gene matches. The CDR3 DNA is TGTGCCATCAGTGATAATCTGGGACAGGGGGCTTTAGGCGGGGAGCTGTTTTTT. This sequence encodes CAISDNLGQGALGGELFF.

As concerns this clone: A junction end diverges from the germline sequence, so it may reflect a read error. The chain uses TRBV4-2 and TRBJ2-6, with D unresolved. This CDR3 contains 17 residues. The germline V gene has CDR1 LGHNA and CDR2 YNFKEQ. The CDR3 sequence is CASSQEGRTFGSNVLTF. The CDR3, as DNA: TGTGCCAGCAGCCAAGAAGGCAGAACCTTTGGGTCCAACGTCCTGACTTTC.

This clone was counted many times. J is TRBJ2-5 and V is TRBV7-9; no definite D call. V lost 5 bases to trimming and J lost 3 bases, with 4 bases between them. The CDR3 has 11 amino acids. Germline assignment: CDR1 SEHNR and CDR2 FQNEAQ (reference sequence). CDR3 loop: CASSNKETQYF. For the CDR3, the DNA is TGTGCCAGCAGCAACAAAGAGACCCAGTACTTC.

Details on this clone: This may arise from a read error, as a much more abundant clone is one base away. The genes are TRBV2 and TRBJ2-4; D not certain. The CDR3 covers 17 residues. The germline V gene encodes CDR1 SNHLY and CDR2 FYNNEI. V was shortened by 5 bases and J by 0 bases, with 17 bases between the two germline ends. The CDR3 protein is CASSPEGKGLAKNIQYF. As DNA, the CDR3 is TGTGCCAGCAGTCCCGAAGGGAAAGGCCTAGCCAAAAACATTCAGTACTTC.

This clone was counted at least ten times. The chain has TRBV3-1 and TRBJ2-7; perhaps TRBD2 as D (6 bases). V was pared by 2 bases and J by 7 bases, with 15 bases between. The germline V gene has CDR1 LGHDT and CDR2 YNNKEL (reference sequence). The CDR3 sequence is 14 residues long. CDR3 in amino acids: CASSQPLGGEEQYV. The CDR3 DNA reads as TGTGCCAGCAGCCAACCGTTGGGGGGAGAGGAGCAGTACGTC.

This clone counts as medium-sized. The genes are TRBV6-5 and TRBJ1-6, with D possibly being TRBD1 (6 bases). The germline gives CDR1 MNHEY, CDR2 SVGAGI. This CDR3 spans 14 amino acids. Trimming removed 2 bases from V and 10 bases from J, with 12 bases in between. The CDR3 DNA is TGTGCCAGCAGTTACGTGGGGGCGCGGTCACCCCTCCACTTT. This gives the protein CASSYVGARSPLHF.

Notes on this clone: At one end the junction does not follow the germline gene, possibly because of a read error. The rearrangement links TRBV5-1 to TRBJ2-3; a possible D gene is TRBD2 (6 bases). The CDR3 covers 18 residues. CDR1 is SGHRS, CDR2 YFSETQ, per germline. The CDR3 DNA reads TGCGCCAGCAGCTGGACGGGGGACGAGGGCCTGAGCACAGATACGAAGTATTTT. Its protein product is CASSWTGDEGLSTDTKYF.

The J gene is TRBJ2-1, the V gene TRBV5-6; D not certain. The ends were cut back, 1 base at V and 8 bases at J, with 10 bases in the middle. Germline loops: CDR1 SGHDT, CDR2 YYEEEE. CDR3 length: 13 residues. CDR3 DNA: TGTGCCAGCAGCTTGCGAGTTAGAGATGAGCAGTTCTTC. It is translated as CASSLRVRDEQFF.

J is TRBJ2-5 and V is TRBV7-3; D remains ambiguous. This CDR3 contains 14 residues. V gave up 5 bases and J gave up 4 bases, with 14 bases separating them. The V gene's germline CDR1 is SGHTA and CDR2 FQGTGA. For the CDR3, the DNA is TGTGCCAGCAGCCCGGCTGGTGTAGCAGAGACCCAGTACTTC. Protein: CASSPAGVAETQYF.

The chain recombines TRBV4-2 with TRBJ1-3; D ambiguous. Germline CDR1 reads LGHNA; CDR2 reads YNFKEQ. Trimming removed 3 bases from V and 0 bases from J, with 15 bases in between. CDR3 length equals 17 residues. The CDR3 loop is CASSHPIWERSGNTIYF. In nucleotides, the CDR3 is TGTGCCAGCAGCCACCCAATCTGGGAACGCTCTGGAAACACCATATATTTT.

At least ten counts were recorded for this clone. V and J are TRBV3-1 and TRBJ1-2; 9 positions agree with TRBD1. CDR1 and CDR2 (germline): LGHDT, YNNKEL (reference sequence). V was clipped by 4 bases and J by 5 bases; unmatched bases: 5. The CDR3 contains 14 residues. The CDR3 nucleotides are TGTGCCAGCAGCCCCGGGGACAGGGATTATGGCTACACCTTC. Translated, it gives CASSPGDRDYGYTF.

In this sample, this clone turned up many times. The V and J genes are TRBV12-3 or TRBV12-4 and TRBJ2-1; tentative D call: TRBD2 (5 bases). With 8 bases removed from V and 6 bases from J, the gap between germline ends came to 14 bases. This CDR3 comprises 13 residues. The CDR3 here is CASVPTRTNEQFF. Written as DNA, the CDR3 is TGTGCCAGCGTCCCTACTAGAACCAATGAGCAGTTCTTC.

This clone has a count of ten or more. The chain couples TRBV14 to TRBJ2-1, with 11 nucleotides matching TRBD2. Looked up from germline, CDR1 is SGHDN and CDR2 is FVKESK. This CDR3 has 15 amino acids. Germline trimming cut 4 bases from V and 8 bases from J; bases unmatched to any gene: 7. DNA for the CDR3: TGTGCCAGCAGCCCGAGGTCTAGCGGGGGGTATGAGCAGTTCTTC. It is translated as CASSPRSSGGYEQFF.

This clone was observed many times. The gene calls are TRBV18 and TRBJ2-3; TRBD1 matches 10 bases. Germline lookup yields CDR1 KGHSH and CDR2 LQKENI. CDR3 length: 14 residues. After removal of 5 bases from V and 5 bases from J, the junction contained 4 bases not matched to a gene. CDR3 in amino acids: CASSSGQGVDTQYF. Written as DNA, the CDR3 is TGTGCCAGCTCATCTGGACAGGGGGTAGATACGCAGTATTTT.

The rearrangement links TRBV11-1 to TRBJ1-3; D might be TRBD1 (5 bases). This CDR3 region has 16 residues. V lost 7 bases and J lost 3, with 19 bases in between. Germline CDR1 is SGHAT and CDR2 is FQDESV (reference sequence). CDR3 coding DNA: TGTGCCAGCACACCCCTTGGCAGGGACCTTGGAAACACCATATATTTT. It translates to CASTPLGRDLGNTIYF.

The chain links TRBV30 to TRBJ1-1, with D uncertain. Germline CDR1 and CDR2: GTSNPN and SVGIG (reference sequence). The ends were cut back, 0 bases at V and 7 bases at J, with 6 bases in the middle. The CDR3 contains 11 residues. In DNA, the CDR3 is TGTGCCTGGAGTGTAGCAATTGAAGCTTTCTTT. It is translated as CAWSVAIEAFF.

This clone has only a few counts. The gene calls are TRBV19 and TRBJ1-5; D not certain. V lost 6 bases to trimming and J lost 2 bases, with 11 bases between them. CDR1 is LNHDA and CDR2 is SQIVND in the germline V gene (reference sequence). The CDR3 spans 14 residues. The CDR3 here is CASSYGLGNQPQHF. The CDR3 DNA follows: TGTGCCAGTAGCTATGGGCTGGGCAATCAGCCCCAGCATTTT.

Ten or more counts support this clone. V is TRBV15 and J is TRBJ2-3; D ambiguous. The V and J ends lost 0 bases and 1 base respectively, with 11 bases between them. The CDR3 sequence is 16 residues long. The germline CDR1 and CDR2 sequences are LNHNV and YYDKDF (reference sequence). CDR3 loop: CATSRDHGSRTDTQYF. The DNA for the CDR3 is TGTGCCACCAGCAGAGATCACGGATCTCGCACAGATACGCAGTATTTT.